This TCR beta chain was identified in a study of T-cell memory formation after mild COVID-19. For the study at large: Largely, the TCR clusters proved donor specific.

This clonotype was counted a few times. Its antigen remains unknown. Each CDR3 protein gets one entry after TCRdb re-called the 5' RACE reads with MiXCR. This table has nearly 250,000 distinct CDR3 sequences, 15% to 19% appearing once. There are 13 residues in the CDR3. Germline CDR1 SQVTM, CDR2 ANQGSEA. V lost 3 bases and J 4 bases, leaving 9 bases between the germline ends. Study-level results: Among clones contracting day 15 to 85, CD4/CD8 was balanced, whereas later expanders leaned CD4+. CM and EM subsets held most contracting CD4+ clones; EMRA held CD8+ ones.

The chain uses TRBV29-1 and TRBJ2-2; D possibly corresponds to TRBD2 (5 bases). This receptor was obtained from an adult woman who had mild COVID-19 (a few samples of this study predate the infection). Cell type and time point are not known. Sequenced: PBMCs or a T cell subset sorted from them (not recorded which). In nucleotides, the CDR3 is TGCAGCGTTGACGGGGATATCACCGGGGAGCTGTTTTTT. Amino acids: CSVDGDITGELFF.